This passage covers 25 T cell receptor beta chains from one sample sequenced in a study of neurological immune-mediated disorders (dated by TCRdb to about 2019). Library prep was done by 5' RACE. TCRdb lists the instrument as Illumina HiSeq 2500. TCRdb reanalyzed the raw reads on its own, using fastp at Q25 for trimming and MiXCR for clone calling, and kept in-frame beta chains. Duplicate CDR3 protein sequences are folded into a single record with the most common DNA and genes. The sample table lists more than 75,000 distinct CDR3 sequences, around 3.5% of them with a count of one. The ten top clones hold 2.5% to 3% of the sample. Sequenced sample: PBMCs. Source of these receptors: a woman between 45 and 60 years old with multiple sclerosis.

Many counts were recorded for this clonotype. The rearrangement uses TRBV7-2 and TRBJ2-7; D gene unclear. V lost 5 bases to trimming and J lost 12 bases, with 20 bases between them. Germline V gene lookup returns CDR1 SGHTA and CDR2 FQGNSA. The CDR3 spans 13 residues. In DNA, the CDR3 is TGTGCCAGCAGCCCCGACCGATCCGTGGGCACGTACTTC. Amino acids: CASSPDRSVGTYF. Full variable domain (outside the CDR3, taken from reference TRBV7-2 and TRBJ2-7): GAGVSQSPSNKVTEKGKDVELRCDPISGHTALYWYRQSLGQGLEFLIYFQGNSAPDKSGLPSDRFSAERTGGSVSTLTIQRTQQEDSAVYLCASSPDRSVGTYFGPGTRLTVT.

The table lists this clonotype with many counts. V is TRBV6-1 and J is TRBJ1-2; 8 nucleotides line up with TRBD1. The CDR3 loop spans 13 amino acids. Trimming took 4 bases from V and 6 from J; bases not matched to a gene: 4. Germline V lookup: CDR1 MNHNS, CDR2 SASEGT. The CDR3 coding sequence is TGTGCCAGCAGTGCCAGGGGGCCGGATGGCTACACCTTC. Translation: CASSARGPDGYTF.

There are many counts of this clonotype. The gene calls are TRBV20-1 and TRBJ1-2; TRBD1 is a possible D gene (6 bases). The ends were cut back, 3 bases at V and 11 bases at J, with 16 bases in the middle. Germline-derived CDR1 and CDR2 are DFQATT and SNEGSKA (reference sequence). This CDR3 is 12 amino acids long. The CDR3 sequence: CSASQPRGVYTF. CDR3 coding DNA: TGCAGTGCTAGCCAACCCAGGGGAGTTTACACCTTC.

In its sample, this clonotype was seen many times. The J gene is TRBJ2-5, the V gene TRBV7-2; the match to TRBD2 covers 8 bases. The CDR3 contains 15 residues. CDR1 and CDR2 (germline): SGHTA, FQGNSA. The J segment lost 5 bases and the V segment lost 5 bases, leaving 10 bases of the junction unmatched. The DNA of the CDR3 is TGTGCCAGCAGCCCCGGGGGGGCCATGCGGGAGACCCAGTACTTC. It encodes CASSPGGAMRETQYF.

This chain joins TRBV5-1 and TRBJ2-3; maybe TRBD2 (6 bases). The germline V gene encodes CDR1 SGHRS and CDR2 YFSETQ. This CDR3 comprises 16 residues. Trimming took off 0 bases at V and 0 bases at J, with 11 bases between the two ends. CDR3 in amino acids: CASSLGRGESTDTQYF. In DNA form, the CDR3 reads TGCGCCAGCAGCTTGGGGCGGGGAGAGAGCACAGATACGCAGTATTTT.

This clonotype has ten or more counts. The CDR3 spells CSARGSRGPETVYEQYF. The CDR3 region has the DNA TGCAGTGCTAGAGGCAGCAGGGGCCCCGAAACAGTGTACGAGCAGTACTTC. J is TRBJ2-7 and V is TRBV20-1, with D perhaps TRBD1 (6 bases). V was trimmed by 1 base and J by 4 bases, leaving 23 bases between them. The CDR3 covers 17 residues. CDR1 and CDR2 from the germline V gene are DFQATT and SNEGSKA (reference sequence).

This clonotype has ten or more counts. The CDR3 nucleotides are TGTGCCAGCAGCCAAGCGGCAACAGGGTTGGGCAATGAGCAGTTCTTC. Its translation is CASSQAATGLGNEQFF. J is TRBJ2-1 and V is TRBV3-1, with a weak D call TRBD1 (6 bases). V lost 1 base and J 6 bases, leaving 16 bases between the germline ends. Germline V lookup: CDR1 LGHDT, CDR2 YNNKEL (reference sequence). CDR3 size: 16 residues.

This clonotype was detected many times. The genes are TRBV20-1 and TRBJ2-1; the match to TRBD2 covers 12 bases. J gave up 4 bases and V 6 bases, and 19 bases lay outside the gene matches. CDR3 length equals 19 residues. Germline V gene sequence: CDR1 DFQATT, CDR2 SNEGSKA (reference sequence). CDR3 in amino acids: CSAWSSGTSGRTLYNEQFF. As DNA, the CDR3 is TGCAGTGCCTGGTCTTCCGGGACTAGCGGGCGAACTCTATACAATGAGCAGTTCTTC.

This clonotype was counted ten times or more. The chain has TRBV2 and TRBJ2-7, with D possibly called TRBD1 or TRBD2 (5 bases each). This CDR3 region has 13 residues. With 7 bases removed from V and 7 bases from J, the gap between germline ends came to 17 bases. The germline gives CDR1 SNHLY, CDR2 FYNNEI. The CDR3 protein is CASKRGEGEEQYF. The DNA of the CDR3 is TGTGCCAGCAAAAGGGGAGAAGGGGAGGAGCAGTACTTC.

The sample holds many counts of this clonotype. J is TRBJ2-3 and V is TRBV5-1; TRBD1 matches 9 bases. The CDR3 extends over 17 amino acids. Germline CDR1 and CDR2: SGHRS and YFSETQ. Germline trimming cut 3 bases from V and 2 bases from J; bases unmatched to any gene: 10. CDR3 residues: CASSSAGQGASTDTQYF. In nucleotides, the CDR3 is TGCGCCAGCAGCTCCGCGGGACAGGGAGCGTCCACAGATACGCAGTATTTT.

This clonotype was seen repeatedly, ten times or more. This chain links TRBV7-2 with TRBJ1-5; TRBD1 matches at 11 bases. J was trimmed by 6 bases and V by 5 bases; bases with no gene match: 3. The CDR3 covers 14 residues. In germline, CDR1 is SGHTA, CDR2 FQGNSA. The CDR3 DNA reads as TGTGCCAGCAGCGAGGACAGGGGGCCTCAGCCCCAGCATTTT. Amino acid sequence: CASSEDRGPQPQHF.

This clonotype was seen at least ten times. J is TRBJ2-7 and V is TRBV7-2; a possible D gene is TRBD2 (6 bases). Trimming pared 1 base from V and 3 bases from J, leaving 10 bases between. The length of the CDR3 is 14 residues. The germline gives CDR1 SGHTA, CDR2 FQGNSA. The CDR3 sequence is CASSLVGGGYEQYF. CDR3 DNA sequence: TGTGCCAGCAGCTTAGTCGGGGGTGGCTACGAGCAGTACTTC.

This clonotype has ten or more counts. The genes are TRBV7-2 and TRBJ1-5; D not resolved. Germline V gene lookup returns CDR1 SGHTA and CDR2 FQGNSA. The V gene lost 3 bases and the J gene lost 0 bases, with 12 bases spanning the gap. This CDR3 is 16 amino acids long. The CDR3 protein is CASSLGFGYSNQPQHF. Written as DNA, the CDR3 is TGTGCCAGCAGCTTGGGATTCGGTTATAGCAATCAGCCCCAGCATTTT.

This clonotype was seen many times. This sequence joins TRBV12-3 or TRBV12-4 and TRBJ2-3; D unresolved. Trimming cost V 3 bases and J 5 bases, with 6 bases left between them. This CDR3 contains 12 residues. CDR3 region: CASSFGGDTQYF. The DNA of the CDR3 is TGTGCCAGCAGTTTCGGCGGAGATACGCAGTATTTT.

This clonotype occurred a few times. The gene calls are TRBV20-1 and TRBJ2-3, with D perhaps TRBD2 (6 bases). Germline V CDR1 and CDR2: DFQATT, SNEGSKA (reference sequence). This CDR3 contains 16 residues. Trimming stripped 2 bases from V and 3 bases from J, with 18 bases between. The CDR3 loop reads CSARKGTPIFTDTQYF. CDR3 coding DNA: TGCAGTGCTAGAAAAGGGACTCCCATTTTTACAGATACGCAGTATTTT.

This chain links TRBV20-1 with TRBJ2-1; TRBD2 aligns across 7 bases. Looked up from germline, CDR1 is DFQATT and CDR2 is SNEGSKA (reference sequence). There are 10 residues in the CDR3. CDR3 loop: CSPSGNEQFF. The CDR3 DNA sequence: TGCAGCCCTAGCGGTAATGAGCAGTTCTTC.

This clonotype was recorded many times. The gene calls are TRBV18 and TRBJ2-5; 13 bases are a match to TRBD2. The V and J ends lost 4 bases and 2 bases, in that order; junction bases with no gene match: 7. This CDR3 region has 17 residues. Germline V gives CDR1 KGHSH, CDR2 LQKENI. In DNA, the CDR3 is TGTGCCAGCTCACTCGTGTGGACTAGCGGGGGACAAGAGACCCAGTACTTC. Translating it yields CASSLVWTSGGQETQYF.

This clonotype has ten or more counts. This chain joins TRBV10-3 and TRBJ1-6; D not resolved. CDR3 size: 14 residues. With 2 bases removed from V and 7 bases from J, the gap between germline ends came to 9 bases. Germline V CDR1 and CDR2: ENHRY, SYGVKD. CDR3 loop: CAISETTTNSPLHF. The CDR3 DNA follows: TGTGCCATCAGTGAGACCACCACCAATTCACCCCTCCACTTT.

This clonotype occurred many times. The chain carries TRBV7-9 and TRBJ2-2; D unclear. From germline, CDR1 is SEHNR and CDR2 FQNEAQ (reference sequence). Trimming stripped 5 bases from V and 0 bases from J, with 13 bases between. CDR3 length: 16 amino acids. CDR3 sequence (DNA): TGTGCCAGCAGCGTAATTGGACGTGCGAACACCGGGGAGCTGTTTTTT. Its translation is CASSVIGRANTGELFF.

With respect to this clonotype: A read error may account for a junction end that differs from germline. The rearrangement joins TRBV10-3 to TRBJ1-6, with 8 nucleotides matching TRBD1. The CDR3 is made up of 14 amino acids. CDR1 and CDR2 from the germline V gene are ENHRY and SYGVKD. CDR3 sequence: CAIRDRESNSTLNF. CDR3 in DNA: TGTGCCATCAGGGACAGGGAGAGTAATTCAACCCTCAACTTT.

This clonotype was observed at least ten times. The chain couples TRBV5-6 to TRBJ1-5; D ambiguous. CDR3 length: 15 amino acids. V dropped 2 bases and J dropped 1 base, with 10 bases sitting between them. Per germline, CDR1 SGHDT and CDR2 YYEEEE. The CDR3: CASSLISQSNQPQHF. The CDR3 DNA follows: TGTGCCAGCAGCTTAATAAGTCAGAGCAATCAGCCCCAGCATTTT.

In this sample, this clonotype turned up many times. The V gene is TRBV4-2, the J gene TRBJ2-7; weak D call: TRBD1 (5 bases). This CDR3 contains 14 residues. Between the trimmed V and J ends, which lost 4 bases and 3 bases, there was a span of 13 bases. Germline assignment: CDR1 LGHNA and CDR2 YNFKEQ. The CDR3 sequence is CASSPQTEIYEQYF. CDR3 in DNA: TGTGCCAGCAGCCCCCAGACAGAGATCTACGAGCAGTACTTC.

This clonotype has at least ten counts. This chain links TRBV13 with TRBJ2-1; TRBD1 aligns across 10 bases. The germline V gene has CDR1 PRHDT and CDR2 FYEKMQ (reference sequence). This CDR3 has 15 residues. Trimming at V came to 5 bases and at J to 5 bases, leaving 6 bases not matched to a gene. The CDR3 DNA reads as TGTGCCAGCAGCCCACGGACAGGGGGTGACAATGAGCAGTTCTTC. Translation: CASSPRTGGDNEQFF.

The sample holds many counts of this clonotype. The chain carries TRBV9 and TRBJ2-7; tentatively, D is TRBD2 (5 bases). V was clipped by 3 bases and J by 4 bases, with 11 bases between them. The CDR3 is 13 amino acids. CDR1 is SGDLS and CDR2 is YYNGEE in the germline V gene. This CDR3 reads CASSGLLGYEQYF. CDR3 sequence (DNA): TGTGCCAGCAGCGGACTACTAGGGTACGAGCAGTACTTC.

This clonotype was observed many times. The chain joins TRBV6-6 to TRBJ1-4; 8 bases map to TRBD1. The CDR3 loop spans 15 amino acids. Per germline, CDR1 MNHNY and CDR2 SVGAGI (reference sequence). V lost 5 bases and J lost 0; bases outside the gene matches: 2. The CDR3 loop is CASSADRATNEKLFF. The CDR3 DNA reads as TGTGCCAGCAGTGCGGACAGGGCAACTAATGAAAAACTGTTTTTT.